This T cell receptor beta chain derives from a study of T cell responses to AZD1222 COVID-19 vaccine. Broader study findings: Possibly, clonal diversity was underestimated; donors were largely white British and included more females. Across spike, vaccine-associated CD4 TCRs were found, dominant at 160-218 and 743-854. Nearly half of the spike-specific TCRs reportedly recognize variant regions that carry no mutations.

The V gene lost 5 bases and the J gene lost 2 bases, with 7 bases spanning the gap. The CDR3 totals 12 residues. Germline lookup yields CDR1 SQVTM and CDR2 ANQGSEA. The method was immunoSEQ multiplex PCR; TCRdb's version includes in-frame clones alone and lacks a portion of them. This sample carries under 200,000 clones, 92% of them seen once, and the ten largest clones take around 4.5%. As to this clone: Its antigen is still unknown.

This material consisted of peripheral blood, taken on day 0 of MenACWY control vaccination. This receptor was obtained from an adult in good health. This chain joins TRBV29-1 and TRBJ1-3; D possibly corresponds to TRBD1 (5 bases). The CDR3 loop reads CSVWTPGNTIYF. CDR3 nucleotides: TGCAGCGTTTGGACACCTGGAAACACCATATATTTT.